A single sample gave rise to the 10 T cell receptor beta chains below, sequenced in a study of blood T cell repertoires in COVID-19. Repertoires were generated with immunoSEQ multiplex PCR, while TCRdb's copy carries only in-frame clones and drops some. The sample lists roughly 40,000 clones; about 78% were seen once. Sequencing used peripheral blood. These receptor sequences come from a man between 65 and 79 years old with active or convalescent COVID-19.

The rearrangement links TRBV27 to TRBJ2-1; possibly TRBD2 for D (5 bases). This CDR3 is built from 16 residues. Trimming stripped 2 bases from V and 1 base from J, with 12 bases between. CDR1 and CDR2 (germline): MNHEY, SMNVEV (reference sequence). DNA for the CDR3: TGTGCCAGCAGTTTACTAGCTGGACGGTCCTACAATGAGCAGTTCTTC. Its protein product is CASSLLAGRSYNEQFF.

V and J are TRBV25-1 and TRBJ1-6; D perhaps matches TRBD1 (6 bases). Germline CDR1 is MGHDK and CDR2 is SYGVNS. The CDR3 is 15 residues long. V lost 3 bases, J lost 0 bases, and 6 bases lay in between. CDR3 amino acids: CASSEGHSYNSPLHF. CDR3 in DNA: TGTGCCAGCAGTGAGGGACACTCCTATAATTCACCCCTCCACTTT.

This clone was seen only a few times. The chain uses TRBV30 and TRBJ2-2; perhaps TRBD1 as D (6 bases). Trimming cost V 5 bases and J 7 bases, with 17 bases left between them. Germline lookup yields CDR1 GTSNPN and CDR2 SVGIG (reference sequence). This CDR3 comprises 14 residues. The CDR3 is CAWGRQAGGGELFF. The CDR3 DNA follows: TGTGCCTGGGGCCGACAGGCAGGCGGCGGGGAGCTGTTTTTT.

This chain links TRBV4-2 with TRBJ1-1; TRBD1 matches at 8 bases. The CDR3 runs to 15 residues. The V gene end was trimmed by 4 bases and the J gene end by 4 bases; junction bases not matched to a gene: 8. The germline CDR1 and CDR2 sequences are LGHNA and YNFKEQ. CDR3 nucleotide sequence: TGTGCCAGCAGCCCCTCCTCGACAGGGGTCACTGAAGCTTTCTTT. Its protein is CASSPSSTGVTEAFF.

The rearrangement uses TRBV24-1 and TRBJ2-6; the D gene is possibly TRBD1 (5 bases). The V end was cut by 5 bases, the J end by 3 bases, with 16 bases between. Germline V gene lookup returns CDR1 KGHDR and CDR2 SFDVKD. The CDR3 is made up of 17 amino acids. In DNA form, the CDR3 reads TGTGCCACCAGTGGGGGCGCGGTATATCGTGGGGCCAACGTCCTGACTTTC. Translation: CATSGGAVYRGANVLTF.

The chain carries TRBV5-1 and TRBJ1-1; 7 bases align to TRBD1. With 6 bases clipped from V and 3 bases from J, the junction kept 5 bases outside the gene matches. Germline CDR1 and CDR2: SGHRS and YFSETQ. CDR3 length: 13 amino acids. The CDR3 is CASIGQVDTEAFF. The CDR3 bases are TGCGCCAGCATAGGACAGGTGGACACTGAAGCTTTCTTT.

This clone was counted between two and nine times. The chain combines TRBV5-4 with TRBJ2-2; 15 positions agree with TRBD2. This CDR3 region has 17 residues. J gave up 1 base and V 5 bases, and 3 bases lay outside the gene matches. Germline loops: CDR1 SGHNT, CDR2 YYREEE (reference sequence). This CDR3 reads CASRTGLAGGNTGELFF. Written as DNA, the CDR3 is TGTGCCAGCAGAACGGGACTAGCGGGGGGGAACACCGGGGAGCTGTTTTTT.

This chain uses TRBV29-1 with TRBJ1-4, with no clear D. This CDR3 is 12 amino acids long. CDR1 and CDR2 from the germline V gene are SQVTM and ANQGSEA. The ends were cut back, 4 bases at V and 5 bases at J, with 8 bases in the middle. CDR3 DNA sequence: TGCAGCGTTGGGCGGCCCAATGAAAAACTGTTTTTT. Protein sequence: CSVGRPNEKLFF.

This rearrangement joins TRBV5-1 to TRBJ2-2, with D tentatively TRBD2 (6 bases). The germline V and J ends were trimmed by 1 base and 0 bases, with 10 bases remaining between them. The length of the CDR3 is 16 residues. CDR1 and CDR2 (germline): SGHRS, YFSETQ. The CDR3 bases are TGCGCCAGCAGCTTGCTCGCGGGGCCGAACACCGGGGAGCTGTTTTTT. This translates into CASSLLAGPNTGELFF.

The rearrangement links TRBV15 to TRBJ1-3; 7 bases align to TRBD1. The V and J ends lost 1 base and 5 bases, in that order; junction bases with no gene match: 2. This CDR3 comprises 14 residues. Germline-derived CDR1 and CDR2 are LNHNV and YYDKDF (reference sequence). The CDR3 reads CATSRGQGRNTIYF. CDR3 in DNA: TGTGCCACCAGCAGAGGACAGGGTAGAAACACCATATATTTT.